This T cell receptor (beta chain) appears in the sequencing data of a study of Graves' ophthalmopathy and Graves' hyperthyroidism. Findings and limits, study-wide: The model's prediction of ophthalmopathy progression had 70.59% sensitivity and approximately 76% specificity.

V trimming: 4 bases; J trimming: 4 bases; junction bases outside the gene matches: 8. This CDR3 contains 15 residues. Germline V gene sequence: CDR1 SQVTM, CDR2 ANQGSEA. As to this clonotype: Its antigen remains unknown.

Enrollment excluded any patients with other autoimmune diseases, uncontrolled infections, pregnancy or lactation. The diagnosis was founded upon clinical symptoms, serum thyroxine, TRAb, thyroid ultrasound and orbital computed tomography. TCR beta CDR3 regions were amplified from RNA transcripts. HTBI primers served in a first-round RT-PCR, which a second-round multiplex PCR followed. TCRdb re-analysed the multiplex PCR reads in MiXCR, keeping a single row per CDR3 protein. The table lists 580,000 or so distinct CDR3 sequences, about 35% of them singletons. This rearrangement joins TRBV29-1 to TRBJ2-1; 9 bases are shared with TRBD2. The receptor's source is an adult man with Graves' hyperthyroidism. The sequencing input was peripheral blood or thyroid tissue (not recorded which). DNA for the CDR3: TGCAGCGTTGTGCCTAGCGGGGATTTATACAATGAGCAGTTCTTC. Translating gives CSVVPSGDLYNEQFF.